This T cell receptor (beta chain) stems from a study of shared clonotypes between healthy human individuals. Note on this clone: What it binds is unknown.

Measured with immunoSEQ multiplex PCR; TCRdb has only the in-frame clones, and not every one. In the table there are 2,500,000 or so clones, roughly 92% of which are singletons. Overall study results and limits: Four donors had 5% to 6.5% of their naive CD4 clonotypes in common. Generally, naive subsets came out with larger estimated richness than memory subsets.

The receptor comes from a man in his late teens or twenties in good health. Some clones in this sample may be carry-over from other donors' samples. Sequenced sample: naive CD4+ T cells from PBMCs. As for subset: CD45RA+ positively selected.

The CDR3 DNA reads TGTGCCAGCAGGAACCGGGACACCGGGGAGCTGTTTTTT. The encoded protein is CASRNRDTGELFF. The chain employs TRBV6-6 and TRBJ2-2; D call uncertain. This CDR3 region has 13 residues. Trimming shortened V by 6 bases and J by 3 bases, and 8 bases separated the two germline ends. CDR1 and CDR2 from the germline V gene are MNHNY and SVGAGI (reference sequence).